What follows are 10 T cell receptor beta chains derived from one specimen sequenced in a study of read filtering for tumor transcriptome and immune sequencing. From 300 to 400 ng of RNA, a library with molecular barcoded alpha/delta and beta/gamma adaptors was made. MiXCR was run by TCRdb on the reads, yielding one entry per CDR3 protein. The sample holds over 50,000 distinct CDR3 sequences; 15% to 25% are singletons and the top ten take over 12%. The sequenced sample consisted of a population of CD138-negative cells sorted from bone marrow. The receptors come from a donor at least 40 years old with multiple myeloma.

Points on this clonotype: With a much larger clone just one base away, this may be a read error. This CDR3 is missing its conserved last phenylalanine or tryptophan, likely due to a read error. This chain connects TRBV7-9 to TRBJ1-2; 7 bases are shared with TRBD1. The CDR3 sequence is 17 residues long. CDR1 and CDR2 (germline): SEHNR, FQNEAQ (reference sequence). V lost 4 bases and J lost 6; bases outside the gene matches: 17. CDR3 protein: CASSWGQQAGDQHGYTS. CDR3 DNA sequence: TGTGCCAGCAGCTGGGGACAGCAAGCAGGGGACCAACATGGCTACACCTCC.

A remark on this clonotype: The CDR3 end shows no conserved phenylalanine or tryptophan, and so a read error is likely. The rearrangement uses TRBV18 and TRBJ2-1, with D possibly TRBD1 on 5 matching bases. V was cut by 4 bases and J by 10 bases, with 14 bases left in between. There are 13 residues in the CDR3. Per germline, CDR1 KGHSH and CDR2 LQKENI. DNA of the CDR3: TGTGCCAGCTCACTGGGGCCCCAAGGCGAGCAGTTCATC. Translation: CASSLGPQGEQFI.

Worth noting for this clonotype: This may be a read error: a much more frequent sequence differs by one nucleotide. This chain joins TRBV3-1 and TRBJ2-3, with 14 bases aligning to TRBD2. This CDR3 contains 20 residues. CDR1 and CDR2 from the germline V gene are LGHDT and YNNKEL (reference sequence). CDR3 bases: TGTGACAGCAGCCGAGGGATACCTATGACTAGCGGGGGGGGCACAGATACGCAGTATTTT. Translated: CDSSRGIPMTSGGGTDTQYF.

J is TRBJ1-2 and V is TRBV28, with 7 bases lining up with TRBD1. V trimming: 8 bases; J trimming: 6 bases; junction bases outside the gene matches: 18. The CDR3 consists of 16 residues. CDR1 is MDHEN and CDR2 is SYDVKM in the germline V gene. CDR3 in amino acids: CASLRGGAGTVNGYTF. The DNA for the CDR3 is TGTGCCAGCTTACGGGGAGGGGCTGGGACAGTTAATGGCTACACCTTC.

In this sample, this clonotype turned up once. This likely stems from a read error, as it lies one base from a far larger clone. The J gene is TRBJ2-1, the V gene TRBV20-1; 7 bases align to TRBD2. Germline values: CDR1 DFQATT, CDR2 SNEGSKA (reference sequence). With 1 base clipped from V and 10 bases from J, the junction kept 10 bases outside the gene matches. The CDR3 covers 14 residues. This CDR3 reads CSARVGGAGNEQFF. CDR3 in DNA: TGCAGTGCTAGAGTGGGAGGGGCTGGGAACGAGCAGTTCTTC.

This clonotype was found many times. This chain joins TRBV5-4 and TRBJ2-2; 10 nucleotides align to TRBD2. The CDR3 has 15 amino acids. J gave up 5 bases and V 4 bases, and 5 bases lay outside the gene matches. From germline, CDR1 is SGHNT and CDR2 YYREEE (reference sequence). The CDR3 region is CASSPASGGTGELFF. The CDR3 DNA is TGTGCCAGCAGCCCGGCTAGCGGGGGTACCGGGGAGCTGTTTTTT.

This clonotype was recorded at least ten times. The chain links TRBV18 to TRBJ2-2, with TRBD1 identical over 10 bases. The length of the CDR3 is 15 residues. Germline CDR1 KGHSH, CDR2 LQKENI. V dropped 2 bases and J dropped 6; count of bases not matched to a gene: 3. CDR3 nucleotide sequence: TGTGCCAGCTCACCAATTGGACAGGGGGCCGGGGAGCTGTTTTTT. Its translation: CASSPIGQGAGELFF.

The genes are TRBV12-3 or TRBV12-4 and TRBJ2-2, with D hard to call. The V and J ends lost 0 bases and 6 bases respectively, with 14 bases between them. The length of the CDR3 is 16 residues. For the CDR3, the DNA is TGTGCCAGCAGTTTAGCTGGTCCCCAGGCCCCCGGGGAGCTGTTTTTT. Translation gives CASSLAGPQAPGELFF.

As to this clonotype: A much larger clone lies one base from this, so it may be a read error. V is TRBV7-3 and J is TRBJ2-1; 7 bases map to TRBD2. This CDR3 is built from 15 residues. Germline V CDR1 and CDR2: SGHTA, FQGTGA. V shed 5 bases, J shed 8 bases, and the junction held 12 bases outside the gene matches. The CDR3 sequence is CASSTQSAGVDEQFF. For the CDR3, the DNA is TGTGCCAGCAGCACCCAGTCGGCGGGGGTCGATGAGCAGTTCTTC.

This clonotype has ten or more counts. This chain connects TRBV25-1 to TRBJ1-1, with D perhaps matching TRBD1 (6 bases). CDR3 length: 14 amino acids. Germline assignment: CDR1 MGHDK and CDR2 SYGVNS. V was cut by 6 bases and J by 1 base, with 12 bases left in between. The chain's CDR3 is CASSHQGQNTEAFF. Here the CDR3 DNA reads TGTGCCAGCAGCCATCAGGGACAGAACACTGAAGCTTTCTTT.